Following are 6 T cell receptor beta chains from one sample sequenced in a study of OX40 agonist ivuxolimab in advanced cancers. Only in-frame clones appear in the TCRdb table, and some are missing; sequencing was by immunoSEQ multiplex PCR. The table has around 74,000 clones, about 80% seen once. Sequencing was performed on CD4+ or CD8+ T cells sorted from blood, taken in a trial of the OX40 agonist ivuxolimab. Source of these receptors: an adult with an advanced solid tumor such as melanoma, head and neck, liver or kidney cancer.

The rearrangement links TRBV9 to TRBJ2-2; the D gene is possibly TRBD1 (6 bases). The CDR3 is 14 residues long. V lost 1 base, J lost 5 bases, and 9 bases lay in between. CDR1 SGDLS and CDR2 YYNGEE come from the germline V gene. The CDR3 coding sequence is TGTGCCAGCAGCGTAAGGGGGACGACCGGGGAGCTGTTTTTT. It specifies CASSVRGTTGELFF.

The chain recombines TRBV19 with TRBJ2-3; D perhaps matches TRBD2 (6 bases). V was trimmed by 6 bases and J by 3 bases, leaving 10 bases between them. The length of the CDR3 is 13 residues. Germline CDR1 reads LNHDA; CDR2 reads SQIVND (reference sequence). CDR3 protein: CASRTGRTDTQYF. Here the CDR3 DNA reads TGTGCCAGTAGGACCGGGAGAACAGATACGCAGTATTTT. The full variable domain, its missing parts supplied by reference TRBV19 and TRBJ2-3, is DGGITQSPKYLFRKEGQNVTLSCEQNLNHDAMYWYRQDPGQGLRLIYYSQIVNDFQKGDIAEGYSVSREKKESFPLTVTSAQKNPTAFYLCASRTGRTDTQYFGPGTRLTVL.

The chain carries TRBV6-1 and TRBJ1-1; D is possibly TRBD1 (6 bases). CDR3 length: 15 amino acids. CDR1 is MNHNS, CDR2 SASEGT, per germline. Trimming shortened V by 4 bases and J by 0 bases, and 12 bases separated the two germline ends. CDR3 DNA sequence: TGTGCCAGCAGTGGGGGCAGGGGATTGAACACTGAAGCTTTCTTT. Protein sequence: CASSGGRGLNTEAFF.

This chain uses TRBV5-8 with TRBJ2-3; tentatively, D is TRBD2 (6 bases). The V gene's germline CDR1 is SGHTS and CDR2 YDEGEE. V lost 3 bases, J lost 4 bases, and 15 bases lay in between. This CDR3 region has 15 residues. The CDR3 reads CASSYQRAGADTQYF. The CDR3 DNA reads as TGTGCCAGCAGCTATCAGCGGGCGGGCGCAGATACGCAGTATTTT.

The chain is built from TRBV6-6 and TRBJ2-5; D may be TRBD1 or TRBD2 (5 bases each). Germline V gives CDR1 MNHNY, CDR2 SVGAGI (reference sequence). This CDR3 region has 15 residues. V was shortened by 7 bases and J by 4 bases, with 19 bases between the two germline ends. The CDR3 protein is CASIQRGFGGETQYF. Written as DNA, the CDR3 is TGTGCCAGCATCCAAAGGGGCTTCGGAGGAGAGACCCAGTACTTC.

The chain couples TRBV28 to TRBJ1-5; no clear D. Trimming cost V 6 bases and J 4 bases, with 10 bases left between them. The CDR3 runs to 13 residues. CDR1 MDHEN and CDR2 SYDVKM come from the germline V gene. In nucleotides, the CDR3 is TGTGCCAGCAGAGGCACCGTGAATCAGCCCCAGCATTTT. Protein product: CASRGTVNQPQHF.